The next 10 T cell receptor beta chains were all read from a single sample in a study of shared T cell receptors in the human thymus. The data were produced by immunoSEQ multiplex PCR, yet TCRdb's version contains in-frame clones alone and is incomplete. The sample lists approximately 760,000 clones, 70% to 90% occurring once. This sample was shared with a second study, whose subject was human thymus T cells.

Sequencing was carried out using thymocytes. The receptor set was obtained from a girl less than two years old with a congenital heart defect.

This chain joins TRBV27 and TRBJ2-2; 14 bases align to TRBD2. This CDR3 has 18 residues. Germline V CDR1 and CDR2: MNHEY, SMNVEV (reference sequence). V gave up 6 bases and J gave up 0 bases; unmatched junction bases: 6. The CDR3 here is CASSTGTSGGPNTGELFF. The CDR3, as DNA: TGTGCCAGCAGCACCGGGACTAGCGGGGGTCCGAACACCGGGGAGCTGTTTTTT.

The genes are TRBV18 and TRBJ2-5; 11 bases are a match to TRBD2. CDR3 length: 16 amino acids. From germline, CDR1 is KGHSH and CDR2 LQKENI. The V and J ends lost 0 bases and 6 bases, in that order; junction bases with no gene match: 6. The CDR3 bases are TGTGCCAGCTCACCACCTAGCGGGGGGGCCGTAAAGACCCAGTACTTC. As protein: CASSPPSGGAVKTQYF.

The chain has TRBV30 and TRBJ2-4; 10 bases match TRBD2. Germline V gene lookup returns CDR1 GTSNPN and CDR2 SVGIG (reference sequence). V gave up 4 bases and J gave up 0 bases; unmatched junction bases: 12. The CDR3 consists of 18 residues. As DNA, the CDR3 is TGTGCCTGGATGAGCGGGGGGGATCCTAATATAGCCAAAAACATTCAGTACTTC. This codes for CAWMSGGDPNIAKNIQYF.

The chain is built from TRBV18 and TRBJ1-5; no reliable D call. V was trimmed by 3 bases and J by 5 bases, leaving 8 bases between them. In germline, CDR1 is KGHSH, CDR2 LQKENI. This CDR3 contains 13 residues. The CDR3 loop is CASSPRTDQPQHF. As DNA, the CDR3 is TGTGCCAGCTCACCGCGGACTGATCAGCCCCAGCATTTT.

The chain has TRBV2 and TRBJ1-4, with a weak D call TRBD1 (6 bases). V lost 8 bases, J lost 6 bases, and 13 bases lay in between. Germline CDR1 SNHLY, CDR2 FYNNEI. There are 13 residues in the CDR3. CDR3 sequence (DNA): TGTGCCAGCGGGAGGGGGAGGGATGAAAAACTGTTTTTT. It specifies CASGRGRDEKLFF.

The genes are TRBV5-5 and TRBJ1-6; D not resolved. CDR1 and CDR2 from the germline V gene are SGHKS and YYEKEE (reference sequence). Trimming cost V 0 bases and J 3 bases, with 10 bases left between them. This CDR3 contains 16 residues. The chain's CDR3 is CASSLDGEIYNSPLHF. The CDR3 DNA reads as TGTGCCAGCAGCTTGGATGGGGAGATCTATAATTCACCCCTCCACTTT.

V gene TRBV6-5 combines with J gene TRBJ1-2; no reliable D call. The germline gives CDR1 MNHEY, CDR2 SVGAGI. This CDR3 contains 13 residues. Between the trimmed V and J ends, which lost 6 bases and 4 bases, there was a span of 12 bases. CDR3 in amino acids: CASREEVSYGYTF. CDR3 coding DNA: TGTGCCAGCAGAGAGGAAGTTAGCTATGGCTACACCTTC.

The rearrangement links TRBV4-1 to TRBJ2-7, with 9 bases lining up with TRBD1. Germline-derived CDR1 and CDR2 are MGHRA and YSYEKL. Trimming took 0 bases from V and 4 from J; bases not matched to a gene: 10. The CDR3 is made up of 17 amino acids. CDR3: CASSQEGGTGIFYEQYF. DNA of the CDR3: TGCGCCAGCAGCCAAGAAGGCGGGACAGGGATATTTTACGAGCAGTACTTC.

J is TRBJ2-7 and V is TRBV5-8; 8 bases line up with TRBD1. The CDR3 runs 16 residues. Losses at the gene ends were 3 bases for V and 5 bases for J; bases not matched to a gene: 13. The germline V gene encodes CDR1 SGHTS and CDR2 YDEGEE. The CDR3 nucleotides are TGTGCCAGCAGCTCGGGACAGGAGAGCTTTACCCACGAGCAGTACTTC. Amino acids: CASSSGQESFTHEQYF.

The chain is built from TRBV11-2 and TRBJ1-4; D remains ambiguous. Looked up from germline, CDR1 is SGHAT and CDR2 is FQNNGV. Trimming cost V 11 bases and J 8 bases, with 18 bases left between them. The CDR3 loop spans 13 amino acids. CDR3 nucleotide sequence: TGTGCCGGCTCCCGGGATCACGAGGAAAAACTGTTTTTT. It translates to CAGSRDHEEKLFF.